Listed below are T cell receptor beta chains from one sample, sequenced in a study of T cell responses to AZD1222 COVID-19 vaccine. Measured with immunoSEQ multiplex PCR; TCRdb has only the in-frame clones, and not every one. The data hold fewer than 120,000 clones, with just under 95% observed a single time. The source material was peripheral blood, sampled 28 days after the second AZD1222 dose. The source is an adult who received the AZD1222 COVID-19 vaccine. Each CDR3 is given with its conserved first and last residue. A D gene is named only where the DNA matches it firmly. A row's size may be missing; if present it is once, few, many or a size class.

j_gene | v_gene | d_gene | abundance | CDR3nt | CDR3aa
TRBJ1-2 | TRBV5-4 | . | once | TGTGCCAGCAGCCTGCCGAGTGTACTAGCCGGCTACACCTTC | CASSLPSVLAGYTF
TRBJ1-1 | TRBV7-2 | . | . | TGTGCCAGCAGCTCCCCAACCCGGCCCCCGGGAGGCACTGAAGCTTTCTTT | CASSSPTRPPGGTEAFF
TRBJ1-2 | TRBV10-3 | . | . | TGTGCCATCAGGGGCCAGGGCGCTAACTATGGCTACACCTTC | CAIRGQGANYGYTF
TRBJ2-1 | TRBV18 | TRBD2 | . | TGTGCCAGCTCCTACGGGGGGGGGCGCTTCGATGAGCAGTTCTTC | CASSYGGGRFDEQFF
TRBJ2-3 | TRBV2 | . | . | TGTGCCAGCATTTCCGACAGGACCTACACAGATACGCAGTATTTT | CASISDRTYTDTQYF
TRBJ2-3 | TRBV24-1 | . | . | TGTGCCACCAGTCGCGGCGGGGGCACCGGGGATACGCAGTATTTT | CATSRGGGTGDTQYF
TRBJ1-6 | TRBV5-6 | TRBD1 | . | TGTGCCAGCAGCCAGCTGGACAGGACAAATTCACCCCTCCACTTT | CASSQLDRTNSPLHF
TRBJ2-5 | TRBV4-2 | TRBD1 | . | TGTGCCAGCAGCCCGACAGGGCGGCAAGAGACCCAGTACTTC | CASSPTGRQETQYF
TRBJ2-7 | TRBV7-2 | . | . | TGTGCCAGCAGCTTAGCGGGGCAGCTCTACGAGCAGTACTTC | CASSLAGQLYEQYF
TRBJ2-5 | TRBV5-4 | TRBD1 | . | TGTGCCAGTCATCGGACAGGCCAAGAGACCCAGTACTTC | CASHRTGQETQYF
TRBJ1-4 | TRBV7-8 | . | . | TGTGCCAGCAGCCAAGAGGGAGAAAAACTGTTTTTT | CASSQEGEKLFF
TRBJ1-4 | TRBV4-3 | . | . | TGCGCCAGCAGCCAAGATTGGGGGAGTCTTTGGGGAGAAAAACTGTTTTTT | CASSQDWGSLWGEKLFF
TRBJ2-7 | TRBV24-1 | . | . | TGTGCCACCAGTGATTCCGCGAACAGGGGAGGGCAGTACTTC | CATSDSANRGGQYF
TRBJ2-3 | TRBV28 | TRBD2 | . | TGTGCCACCCTTACGCGGGGGGGCAGGTCAGATACGCAGTATTTT | CATLTRGGRSDTQYF
TRBJ1-1 | TRBV27 | TRBD1 | . | TGTGCCAGCGCCACTCAGGGGGCGCGGAACACTGAAGCTTTCTTT | CASATQGARNTEAFF
TRBJ2-7 | TRBV27 | . | . | TGTGCCAGCAGTTTTTTCGGGGACTCCTACGAGCAGTACTTC | CASSFFGDSYEQYF
TRBJ1-4 | TRBV6-5 | . | . | TGTGCCAGCGACGAAACTAATGAAAAACTGTTTTTT | CASDETNEKLFF
TRBJ1-5 | TRBV18 | TRBD1 | . | TGTGCCAGCTCACTACAGGGGCAAAGCAATCAGCCCCAGCATTTT | CASSLQGQSNQPQHF
TRBJ2-1 | TRBV27 | TRBD2 | . | TGTGCCAGCAGACCGAGGGCTAGCGGGGGGGCCTCTGAGCAGTTCTTC | CASRPRASGGASEQFF
TRBJ2-3 | TRBV2 | TRBD2 | . | TGTGCCAGCAGTGCGGGACTAGCGGGGGGGGATACGCAGTATTTT | CASSAGLAGGDTQYF
TRBJ2-7 | TRBV9 | TRBD1 | . | TGTGCCAGCAGCCCCCAAGGACAGGGATCGGGGTACGAGCAGTACTTC | CASSPQGQGSGYEQYF
TRBJ1-1 | TRBV27 | . | . | TGTGCCAGCAGTCGGATACAGGGTGGTGCAGAAGCTTTCTTT | CASSRIQGGAEAFF
TRBJ2-7 | TRBV19 | . | . | TGTGCCAGTAGTAGACCCCCCAGTTACGAGCAGTACTTC | CASSRPPSYEQYF
TRBJ1-4 | TRBV12-3/TRBV12-4 | . | . | TGTGCCAGCAGCCCCGGACAGCCTGAAAAACTGTTTTTT | CASSPGQPEKLFF
TRBJ1-2 | TRBV6-2/TRBV6-3 | . | . | TGTGCCAGCAGTCCGGACAGTTGGAACTATGGCTACACCTTC | CASSPDSWNYGYTF
TRBJ1-1 | TRBV7-9 | . | . | TGTGCCAGCAGCTTATTACAGGGTTACACTGAAGCTTTCTTT | CASSLLQGYTEAFF
TRBJ1-6 | TRBV5-1 | . | . | TGCGCCAGCAGCTTGGGGGCAGGATTTAATTCACCCCTCCACTTT | CASSLGAGFNSPLHF
TRBJ1-1 | TRBV19 | . | . | TGTGCCAGTAGTAGCCAAGGGGGGCTGGAAGCTTTCTTT | CASSSQGGLEAFF
TRBJ2-3 | TRBV9 | . | . | TGTGCCAGCCGGCCAAGGGCTAGCGGCACAGATACGCAGTATTTT | CASRPRASGTDTQYF
TRBJ2-1 | TRBV5-8 | . | . | TGTGCCAGCAGCTTACAGGGCAATGAGCAGTTCTTC | CASSLQGNEQFF
TRBJ1-4 | TRBV11-2 | TRBD1 | . | TGTGCCAGCAGCTTAGGAACAGGGGTTGAAAAACTGTTTTTT | CASSLGTGVEKLFF
TRBJ1-6 | TRBV5-5 | . | . | TGTGCCAGCAGCTTGGTCACAGTTTTTTCACCCCTCCACTTT | CASSLVTVFSPLHF
TRBJ2-5 | TRBV30 | . | . | TGTGCCTGGTGGGACCTGCGACAGCCACTCCAAGAGACCCAGTACTTC | CAWWDLRQPLQETQYF
TRBJ2-5 | TRBV6-5 | TRBD1 | . | TGTGCCAGCAGTCCGATAGGACAGGTAGAGACCCAGTACTTC | CASSPIGQVETQYF
TRBJ2-1 | TRBV6-5 | TRBD1 | few | TGTGCCAGCAGCCGGGGACAGGGCACCTACAATGAGCAGTTCTTC | CASSRGQGTYNEQFF
TRBJ1-1 | TRBV12-3/TRBV12-4 | . | . | TGTGCCAGCAGTAGCCGGGGCACTGAAGCTTTCTTT | CASSSRGTEAFF
TRBJ1-1 | TRBV27 | TRBD1 | . | TGTGCCAGCAGTTTAGCTGACAGGGGGGGCGGAGCTTTCTTT | CASSLADRGGGAFF
TRBJ1-4 | TRBV27 | . | . | TGTGCCAGCAGTATGGGGACTCTTGCAACTAATGAAAAACTGTTTTTT | CASSMGTLATNEKLFF
TRBJ2-5 | TRBV4-2 | TRBD2 | . | TGTGCCAGCAGCCAAGATCGACTAGCGGGGGGCATTAAGACCCAGTACTTC | CASSQDRLAGGIKTQYF
TRBJ2-2 | TRBV3-1/TRBV3-2 | TRBD1 | . | TGTGCCAGCAGATCCGGGACAGGGAGGCTCGGGGAGCTGTTTTTT | CASRSGTGRLGELFF